A single sample gave rise to the 28 T cell receptor beta chains below, sequenced in a study of blood T cell repertoires in COVID-19. Clones were read by immunoSEQ multiplex PCR, and TCRdb kept only the in-frame ones, dropping some. The data contain 150,000 to 200,000 clones, approximately 87% of them seen just once; the ten biggest clones take up roughly 3.7%. The specimen was peripheral blood. The receptors were gathered from a man between 18 and 29 years old with active or convalescent COVID-19.

The chain is built from TRBV7-2 and TRBJ2-7; D possibly corresponds to TRBD1 (7 bases). Germline CDR1 reads SGHTA; CDR2 reads FQGNSA. This CDR3 spans 16 amino acids. V shed 5 bases and J shed 4 bases, with 21 bases lying between them. CDR3 region: CASSPYVGGAGYEQYV. The CDR3 DNA reads as TGTGCCAGCAGCCCCTATGTAGGGGGCGCGGGGTACGAGCAGTACGTC.

The rearrangement links TRBV9 to TRBJ2-3; 8 nucleotides line up with TRBD2. This CDR3 region has 15 residues. Trimming took 0 bases from V and 6 from J; bases not matched to a gene: 6. Germline lookup yields CDR1 SGDLS and CDR2 YYNGEE. The CDR3 DNA reads TGTGCCAGCAGCGTAGCCGGCGGGAGGACCGATACGCAGTATTTT. It specifies CASSVAGGRTDTQYF.

The chain carries TRBV27 and TRBJ2-4; 9 nucleotides align to TRBD1. Germline V lookup: CDR1 MNHEY, CDR2 SMNVEV (reference sequence). The CDR3 is 17 amino acids. The trim removed 5 bases at V and 0 bases at J, leaving 8 bases unmatched. DNA of the CDR3: TGTGCCAGCAGTCCCCGGGACAGGGCATCAGCCAAAAACATTCAGTACTTC. It encodes CASSPRDRASAKNIQYF.

The chain has TRBV7-6 and TRBJ2-4, with a tentative D call TRBD1 (6 bases). Germline V gene sequence: CDR1 SGHVS, CDR2 FNYEAQ. The length of the CDR3 is 18 residues. V was shortened by 3 bases and J by 8 bases, with 26 bases between the two germline ends. This chain's CDR3 is CASSFLWERLIGTHIQYF. The CDR3 DNA is TGTGCCAGCAGCTTCCTTTGGGAGCGGCTCATTGGGACACACATTCAGTACTTC.

The chain uses TRBV11-3 and TRBJ2-7, with 7 bases matching TRBD1. Germline loops: CDR1 SGHNT, CDR2 YENEEA. CDR3 length: 15 residues. V lost 0 bases, J lost 7 bases, and 9 bases stayed unmatched. CDR3 bases: TGTGCCAGCAGCTTAGATATAAGAGGGGGCGAAGAGCAGTACTTC. Translation gives CASSLDIRGGEEQYF.

J is TRBJ1-2 and V is TRBV7-8; D call uncertain. Trimming cost V 0 bases and J 2 bases, with 4 bases left between them. Germline CDR1 is SGHVS and CDR2 is FQNEAQ. CDR3 length: 13 amino acids. CDR3 amino acids: CASSLAGNYGYTF. The CDR3 DNA follows: TGTGCCAGCAGCTTAGCCGGGAACTATGGCTACACCTTC.

The chain recombines TRBV27 with TRBJ2-5; the D gene is possibly TRBD2 (6 bases). The CDR3 is 14 amino acids. V was shortened by 2 bases and J by 1 base, with 8 bases between the two germline ends. Germline V gives CDR1 MNHEY, CDR2 SMNVEV (reference sequence). The CDR3 sequence: CASSLVGGQETQYF. CDR3 DNA sequence: TGTGCCAGCAGTTTAGTGGGGGGCCAAGAGACCCAGTACTTC.

This clone was picked up a small number of times. The chain couples TRBV7-2 to TRBJ2-5; perhaps TRBD2 as D (6 bases). The germline CDR1 and CDR2 sequences are SGHTA and FQGNSA. V lost 1 base and J 4 bases, leaving 7 bases between the germline ends. This CDR3 contains 13 residues. CDR3 coding DNA: TGTGCCAGCAGCTTAGTGGAGGGAGAGACCCAGTACTTC. Its translation is CASSLVEGETQYF.

The chain couples TRBV5-1 to TRBJ2-2; 7 bases are a match to TRBD2. The CDR3 length is 15 residues. J gave up 6 bases and V 0 bases, and 5 bases lay outside the gene matches. Germline CDR1 and CDR2: SGHRS and YFSETQ. The CDR3 region has the DNA TGCGCCAGCAGCTTGGAGCGGGGATTGGCCGGGGAGCTGTTTTTT. Protein: CASSLERGLAGELFF.

This rearrangement joins TRBV29-1 to TRBJ1-5; a weak D match, TRBD1 (6 bases). The V end lost 6 bases, the J end lost 2 bases, and 14 bases lay between the germline ends. The CDR3 length is 14 residues. In germline, CDR1 is SQVTM, CDR2 ANQGSEA. CDR3 nucleotide sequence: TGCAGCGTATTACAGGGATCGGGCAATCAGCCCCAGCATTTT. Protein: CSVLQGSGNQPQHF.

The V gene is TRBV11-3, the J gene TRBJ2-6, with D tentatively TRBD1 (6 bases). The V gene lost 2 bases and the J gene lost 1 base, with 15 bases spanning the gap. Germline values: CDR1 SGHNT, CDR2 YENEEA. The CDR3 has 18 amino acids. Written as DNA, the CDR3 is TGTGCCAGCAGCTTAAGAACAGGGCTAACTTCTGGGGCCAACGTCCTGACTTTC. It codes for CASSLRTGLTSGANVLTF. The full variable domain, its missing parts supplied by reference TRBV11-3 and TRBJ2-6, is EAGVVQSPRYKIIEKKQPVAFWCNPISGHNTLYWYLQNLGQGPELLIRYENEEAVDDSQLPKDRFSAERLKGVDSTLKIQPAELGDSAVYLCASSLRTGLTSGANVLTFGAGSRLTVL.

The genes are TRBV5-1 and TRBJ2-5; 13 nucleotides match TRBD2. V shed 3 bases, J shed 5 bases, and the junction held 7 bases outside the gene matches. CDR3 length: 16 residues. The germline CDR1 and CDR2 sequences are SGHRS and YFSETQ. In DNA, the CDR3 is TGCGCCAGCAGCTCCGGACTAGCGGGGGACGGGGAGACCCAGTACTTC. Translating gives CASSSGLAGDGETQYF.

This rearrangement joins TRBV7-3 to TRBJ2-3; 7 bases align to TRBD1. This CDR3 has 14 amino acids. CDR1 is SGHTA and CDR2 is FQGTGA in the germline V gene. J lost 4 bases, V lost 3 bases, and 4 bases had no gene match. CDR3 loop: CASSFGQVPDTQYF. The CDR3 nucleotides are TGTGCCAGCAGCTTTGGACAGGTGCCAGATACGCAGTATTTT.

This sequence joins TRBV5-1 and TRBJ2-6, with TRBD1 matching over 10 bases. Looked up from germline, CDR1 is SGHRS and CDR2 is YFSETQ. The junction had 16 bases not matched to a gene; V was cut back by 0 bases and J by 1 base. This CDR3 comprises 22 residues. The CDR3 DNA reads TGCGCCAGCAGCTTGGGACAGGGGGCTAGTAGTTTGAGGTTTTCTGGGGCCAACGTCCTGACTTTC. This gives the protein CASSLGQGASSLRFSGANVLTF.

This clone turned up a few times. The rearrangement joins TRBV10-1 to TRBJ1-1; 10 bases fit TRBD1. With V trimmed by 3 bases and J by 7 bases, 2 bases remained unmatched. This CDR3 comprises 13 residues. The germline gives CDR1 WNHNN, CDR2 SYGVQD (reference sequence). Here the CDR3 DNA reads TGCGCCAGCAGTGACGGGGACAGGGGTGAAGCTTTCTTT. This translates into CASSDGDRGEAFF.

The rearrangement joins TRBV7-3 to TRBJ2-3; 8 positions match TRBD1. Germline-derived CDR1 and CDR2 are SGHTA and FQGTGA. CDR3 size: 16 residues. With V trimmed by 3 bases and J by 3 bases, 8 bases remained unmatched. The CDR3, as DNA: TGTGCCAGCAGCTTCGGGACAGGAGGATGGACAGATACGCAGTATTTT. This translates into CASSFGTGGWTDTQYF.

This CDR3 is CASSEHRDEQFF. The DNA of the CDR3 is TGCGCCAGCAGTGAGCATAGAGATGAGCAGTTCTTC. The rearrangement joins TRBV10-2 to TRBJ2-1, with D hard to call. This CDR3 is built from 12 residues. Germline CDR1 is WSHSY and CDR2 is SAAADI. V lost 2 bases and J 8 bases, leaving 7 bases between the germline ends.

This clone turned up a few times. V is TRBV7-2 and J is TRBJ1-6, with unresolved D. Trimming shortened V by 3 bases and J by 14 bases, and 17 bases separated the two germline ends. The CDR3 is 14 residues long. CDR1 SGHTA and CDR2 FQGNSA come from the germline V gene. As DNA, the CDR3 is TGTGCCAGCAGCTTGACCAGCGGGGTATTCGCCCTCCACTTT. This gives the protein CASSLTSGVFALHF.

V usage is TRBV7-2 and J usage is TRBJ2-1, with 13 bases matching TRBD2. From germline, CDR1 is SGHTA and CDR2 FQGNSA. V was clipped by 1 base and J by 7 bases; unmatched bases: 10. There are 18 residues in the CDR3. The CDR3 bases are TGTGCCAGCAGCTTAGTCTGGACTAGCGGGGGCATTTGGAATGAGCAGTTCTTC. Translating it yields CASSLVWTSGGIWNEQFF.

This chain links TRBV5-1 with TRBJ2-2, with TRBD2 matching 8 bases. Trimming removed 4 bases from V and 6 bases from J; junction bases left unmatched: 8. Germline values: CDR1 SGHRS, CDR2 YFSETQ. This CDR3 is 15 amino acids long. The CDR3 region is CASSPRTSRAGELFF. CDR3 nucleotides: TGCGCCAGCAGCCCGCGGACTAGCAGAGCCGGGGAGCTGTTTTTT.

The DNA of the CDR3 is TGTGCCAGTAGTACCTGGACACCTAACTATGGCTACACCTTC. Protein product: CASSTWTPNYGYTF. The chain is built from TRBV19 and TRBJ1-2; a possible D gene is TRBD1 (5 bases). Germline CDR1 and CDR2: LNHDA and SQIVND (reference sequence). The CDR3 covers 14 residues. V was trimmed by 4 bases and J by 0 bases, leaving 9 bases between them. Using reference TRBV19 and TRBJ1-2 for the parts outside the CDR3, the full variable domain is DGGITQSPKYLFRKEGQNVTLSCEQNLNHDAMYWYRQDPGQGLRLIYYSQIVNDFQKGDIAEGYSVSREKKESFPLTVTSAQKNPTAFYLCASSTWTPNYGYTFGSGTRLTVV.

The rearrangement links TRBV6-1 to TRBJ1-2; a possible D gene is TRBD1 (5 bases). The CDR3 loop spans 17 amino acids. V shed 4 bases and J shed 4 bases, with 22 bases lying between them. Germline V CDR1 and CDR2: MNHNS, SASEGT. Written as DNA, the CDR3 is TGTGCCAGCAGTGTCGGAACAGACGGGGGTAAACCCTATGGCTACACCTTC. Amino acid sequence: CASSVGTDGGKPYGYTF.

The chain combines TRBV6-6 with TRBJ1-2; no definite D call. The CDR3 runs 13 residues. CDR1 is MNHNY, CDR2 SVGAGI, per germline (reference sequence). With 9 bases removed from V and 0 bases from J, the gap between germline ends came to 11 bases. This CDR3 is CASSRRTNYGYTF. CDR3 in DNA: TGTGCCAGTTCTAGGAGGACTAACTATGGCTACACCTTC.

The chain recombines TRBV19 with TRBJ1-2; TRBD1 is a possible D gene (5 bases). CDR3 length: 13 amino acids. Germline CDR1 is LNHDA and CDR2 is SQIVND (reference sequence). Between the trimmed V and J ends, which lost 5 bases and 6 bases, there was a span of 13 bases. The CDR3 region is CASSVGWGDGYTF. The CDR3 nucleotides read TGTGCCAGTAGTGTTGGCTGGGGGGATGGCTACACCTTC.

The rearrangement uses TRBV18 and TRBJ2-6; perhaps TRBD1 as D (5 bases). Germline V gene data show CDR1 as KGHSH and CDR2 as LQKENI. This CDR3 comprises 16 residues. V lost 3 bases and J lost 0, with 9 bases in between. CDR3 loop: CASSPGQVSGANVLTF. In nucleotides, the CDR3 is TGTGCCAGCTCACCCGGACAAGTCTCTGGGGCCAACGTCCTGACTTTC.

This clone was seen a single time. The CDR3 sequence is CASSFRPGGEKLFF. As DNA, the CDR3 is TGTGCCAGCAGTTTCCGGCCGGGAGGCGAAAAACTGTTTTTT. The chain joins TRBV2 to TRBJ1-4; no clear D. V lost 5 bases to trimming and J lost 8 bases, with 15 bases between them. Germline CDR1 is SNHLY and CDR2 is FYNNEI. This CDR3 contains 14 residues.

The J gene is TRBJ2-5, the V gene TRBV28; perhaps TRBD2 as D (5 bases). Germline V gives CDR1 MDHEN, CDR2 SYDVKM. The CDR3 is 14 amino acids. Between the trimmed V and J ends, which lost 3 bases and 8 bases, there was a span of 16 bases. The CDR3 sequence is CASSFSASPVTQYF. CDR3 nucleotides: TGTGCCAGCAGTTTTTCCGCTAGCCCAGTAACCCAGTACTTC. Filled out from reference TRBV28 and TRBJ2-5, the complete variable domain reads DVKVTQSSRYLVKRTGEKVFLECVQDMDHENMFWYRQDPGLGLRLIYFSYDVKMKEKGDIPEGYSVSREKKERFSLILESASTNQTSMYLCASSFSASPVTQYFGPGTRLLVL.

The genes are TRBV5-4 and TRBJ1-4; D possibly corresponds to TRBD1 (5 bases). Trimming removed 3 bases at V and 6 bases at J, with 12 bases between. Germline values: CDR1 SGHNT, CDR2 YYREEE (reference sequence). The CDR3 runs 14 residues. The CDR3 sequence: CASSSIGGDEKLFF. CDR3 coding DNA: TGTGCCAGCAGCTCAATCGGGGGAGATGAAAAACTGTTTTTT. Complete variable domain (other parts from reference TRBV5-4 and TRBJ1-4): ETGVTQSPTHLIKTRGQQVTLRCSSQSGHNTVSWYQQALGQGPQFIFQYYREEENGRGNFPPRFSGLQFPNYSSELNVNALELDDSALYLCASSSIGGDEKLFFGSGTQLSVL.